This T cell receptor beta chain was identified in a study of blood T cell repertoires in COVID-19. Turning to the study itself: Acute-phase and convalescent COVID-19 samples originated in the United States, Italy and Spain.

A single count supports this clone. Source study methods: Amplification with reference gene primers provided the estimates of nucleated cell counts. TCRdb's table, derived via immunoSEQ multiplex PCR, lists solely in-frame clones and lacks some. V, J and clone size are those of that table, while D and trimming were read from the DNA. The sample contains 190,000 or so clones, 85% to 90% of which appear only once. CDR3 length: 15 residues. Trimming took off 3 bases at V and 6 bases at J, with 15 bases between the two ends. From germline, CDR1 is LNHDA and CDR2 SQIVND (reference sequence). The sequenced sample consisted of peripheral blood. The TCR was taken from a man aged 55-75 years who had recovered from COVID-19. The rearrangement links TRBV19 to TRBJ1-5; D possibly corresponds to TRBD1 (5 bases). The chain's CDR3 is CASSMGPRGGQPQHF. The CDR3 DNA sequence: TGTGCCAGTAGTATGGGCCCACGCGGGGGTCAGCCCCAGCATTTT.